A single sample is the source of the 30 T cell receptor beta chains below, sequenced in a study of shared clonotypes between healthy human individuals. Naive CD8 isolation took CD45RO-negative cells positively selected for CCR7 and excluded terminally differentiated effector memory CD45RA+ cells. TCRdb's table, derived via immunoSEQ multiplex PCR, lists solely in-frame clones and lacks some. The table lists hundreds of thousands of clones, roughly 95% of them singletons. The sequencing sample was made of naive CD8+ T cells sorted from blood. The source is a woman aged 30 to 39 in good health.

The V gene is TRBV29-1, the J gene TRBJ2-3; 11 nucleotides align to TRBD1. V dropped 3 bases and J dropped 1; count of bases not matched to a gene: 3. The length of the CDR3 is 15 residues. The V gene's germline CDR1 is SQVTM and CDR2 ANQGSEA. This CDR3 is CSVEGTGGGTDTQYF. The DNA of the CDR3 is TGCAGCGTTGAGGGGACAGGGGGAGGCACAGATACGCAGTATTTT.

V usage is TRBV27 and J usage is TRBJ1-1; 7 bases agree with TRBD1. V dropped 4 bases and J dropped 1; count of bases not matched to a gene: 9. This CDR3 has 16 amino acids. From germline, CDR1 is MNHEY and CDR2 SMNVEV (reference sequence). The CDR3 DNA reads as TGTGCCAGCAGTTCAGACAGGGCGCTGGGGAACACTGAAGCTTTCTTT. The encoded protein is CASSSDRALGNTEAFF.

CDR3 sequence (DNA): TGTGCCAGCAGCCCCACCAACACTGAAGCTTTCTTT. It specifies CASSPTNTEAFF. The chain joins TRBV13 to TRBJ1-1, with D hard to call. The CDR3 sequence is 12 residues long. Trimming stripped 5 bases from V and 2 bases from J, with 6 bases between. Germline V gene sequence: CDR1 PRHDT, CDR2 FYEKMQ (reference sequence).

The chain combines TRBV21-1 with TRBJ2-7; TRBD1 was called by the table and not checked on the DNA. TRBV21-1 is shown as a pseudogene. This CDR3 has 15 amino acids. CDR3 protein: CASSMGRTADYEQYF. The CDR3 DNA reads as TGTGCCAGCAGCATGGGGCGGACGGCTGACTACGAGCAGTACTTC.

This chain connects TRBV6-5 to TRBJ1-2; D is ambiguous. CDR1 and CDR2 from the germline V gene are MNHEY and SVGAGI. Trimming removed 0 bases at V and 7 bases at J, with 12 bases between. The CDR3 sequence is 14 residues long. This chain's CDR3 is CASSYSEGWGGYTF. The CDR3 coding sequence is TGTGCCAGCAGTTACTCGGAGGGTTGGGGTGGCTACACCTTC.

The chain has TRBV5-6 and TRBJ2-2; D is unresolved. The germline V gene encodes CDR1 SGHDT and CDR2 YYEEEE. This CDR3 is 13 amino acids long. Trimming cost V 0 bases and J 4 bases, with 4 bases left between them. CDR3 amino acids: CASSLEITGELFF. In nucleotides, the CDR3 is TGTGCCAGCAGCTTGGAAATCACCGGGGAGCTGTTTTTT.

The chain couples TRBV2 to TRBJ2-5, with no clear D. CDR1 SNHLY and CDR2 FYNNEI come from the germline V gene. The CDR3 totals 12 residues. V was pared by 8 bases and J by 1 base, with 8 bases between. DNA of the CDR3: TGTGCCAGCGGGCACCTCCAAGAGACCCAGTACTTC. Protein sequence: CASGHLQETQYF.

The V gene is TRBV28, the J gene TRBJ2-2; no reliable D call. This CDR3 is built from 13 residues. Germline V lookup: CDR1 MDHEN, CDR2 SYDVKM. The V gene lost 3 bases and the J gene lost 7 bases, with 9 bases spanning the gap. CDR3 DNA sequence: TGTGCCAGCAGTTTTCGGTCCGGCGGGGAGCTGTTTTTT. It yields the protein CASSFRSGGELFF.

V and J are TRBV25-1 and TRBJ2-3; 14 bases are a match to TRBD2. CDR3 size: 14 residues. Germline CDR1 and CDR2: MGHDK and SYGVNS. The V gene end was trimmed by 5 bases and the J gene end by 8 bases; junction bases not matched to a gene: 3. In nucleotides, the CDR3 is TGTGCCAGCAGTAGGACTAGCGGGAGGAGTACGCAGTATTTT. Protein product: CASSRTSGRSTQYF.

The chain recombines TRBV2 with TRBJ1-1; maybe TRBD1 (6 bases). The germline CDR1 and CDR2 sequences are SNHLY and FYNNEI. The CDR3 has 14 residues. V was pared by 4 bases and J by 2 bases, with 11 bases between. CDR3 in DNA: TGTGCCAGCAGTGTGGACAGAATTAACACTGAAGCTTTCTTT. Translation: CASSVDRINTEAFF.

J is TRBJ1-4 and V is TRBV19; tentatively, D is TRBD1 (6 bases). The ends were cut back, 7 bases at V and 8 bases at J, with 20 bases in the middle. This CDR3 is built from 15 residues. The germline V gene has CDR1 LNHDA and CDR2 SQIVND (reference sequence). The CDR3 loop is CASTALQGSSEKLFF. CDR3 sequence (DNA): TGTGCCAGTACCGCCTTACAGGGTTCTTCAGAAAAACTGTTTTTT.

CDR3 nucleotide sequence: TGTGCCAGCAGTCCCTTGACAGGGAGGGGCATTCAGTACTTC. Its translation: CASSPLTGRGIQYF. The chain is built from TRBV28 and TRBJ2-4; D possibly uses TRBD1 or TRBD2 (7 bases each). The CDR3 has 14 residues. The germline V gene encodes CDR1 MDHEN and CDR2 SYDVKM. V was trimmed by 5 bases and J by 9 bases, leaving 17 bases between them.

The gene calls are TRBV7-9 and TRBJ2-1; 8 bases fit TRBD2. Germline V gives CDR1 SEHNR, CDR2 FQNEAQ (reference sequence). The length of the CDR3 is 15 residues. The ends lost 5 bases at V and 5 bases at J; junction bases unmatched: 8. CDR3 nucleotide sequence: TGTGCCAGCAGCAAGATAGCGGGAACCAACAATGAGCAGTTCTTC. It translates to CASSKIAGTNNEQFF.

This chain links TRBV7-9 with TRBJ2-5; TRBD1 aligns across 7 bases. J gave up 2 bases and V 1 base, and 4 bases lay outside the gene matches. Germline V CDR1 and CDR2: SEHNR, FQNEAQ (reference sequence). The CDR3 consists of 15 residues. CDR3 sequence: CASSLEQGSQETQYF. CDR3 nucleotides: TGTGCCAGCAGCTTAGAACAGGGGTCTCAAGAGACCCAGTACTTC.

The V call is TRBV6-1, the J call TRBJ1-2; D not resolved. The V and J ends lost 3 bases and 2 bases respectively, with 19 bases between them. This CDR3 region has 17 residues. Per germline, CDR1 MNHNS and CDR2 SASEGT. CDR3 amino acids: CASSDGVILQENYGYTF. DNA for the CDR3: TGTGCCAGCAGTGATGGGGTGATACTTCAGGAAAACTATGGCTACACCTTC.

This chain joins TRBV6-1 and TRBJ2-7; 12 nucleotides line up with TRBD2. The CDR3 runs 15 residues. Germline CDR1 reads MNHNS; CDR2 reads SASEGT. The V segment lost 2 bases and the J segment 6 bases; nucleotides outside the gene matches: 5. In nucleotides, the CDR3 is TGTGCCAGCAGTGAACTAGCGGGAGGGTCGGCCGAGCAGTACTTC. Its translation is CASSELAGGSAEQYF.

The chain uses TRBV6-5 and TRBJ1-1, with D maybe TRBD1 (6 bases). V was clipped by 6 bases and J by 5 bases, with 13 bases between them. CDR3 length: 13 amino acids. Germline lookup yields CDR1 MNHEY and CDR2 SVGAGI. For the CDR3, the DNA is TGTGCCAGCAGCCCGGAGAGGGGGACTGAAGCTTTCTTT. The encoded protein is CASSPERGTEAFF.

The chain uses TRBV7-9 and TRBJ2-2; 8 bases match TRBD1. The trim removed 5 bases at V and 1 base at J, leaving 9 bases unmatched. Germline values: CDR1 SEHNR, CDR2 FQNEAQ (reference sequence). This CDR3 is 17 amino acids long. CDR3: CASSLILGQENTGELFF. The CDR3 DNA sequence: TGTGCCAGCAGCCTAATCCTGGGACAGGAGAACACCGGGGAGCTGTTTTTT.

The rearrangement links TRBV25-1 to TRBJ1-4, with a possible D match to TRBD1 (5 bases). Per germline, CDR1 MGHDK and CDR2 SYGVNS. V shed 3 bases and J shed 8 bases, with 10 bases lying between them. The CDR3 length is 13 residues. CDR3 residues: CASSDQGGEKLFF. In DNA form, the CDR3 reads TGTGCCAGCAGTGACCAGGGAGGCGAAAAACTGTTTTTT.

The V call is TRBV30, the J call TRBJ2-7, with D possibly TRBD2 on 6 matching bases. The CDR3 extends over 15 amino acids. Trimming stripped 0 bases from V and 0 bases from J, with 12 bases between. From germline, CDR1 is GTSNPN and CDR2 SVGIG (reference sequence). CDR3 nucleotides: TGTGCCTGGAGTGTATTAGGAGGGGTCTCCTACGAGCAGTACTTC. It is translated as CAWSVLGGVSYEQYF.

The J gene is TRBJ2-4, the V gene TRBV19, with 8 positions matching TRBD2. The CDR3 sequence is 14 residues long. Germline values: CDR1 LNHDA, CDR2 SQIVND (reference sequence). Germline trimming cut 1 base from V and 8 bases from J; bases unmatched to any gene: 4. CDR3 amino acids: CASSIAGGHDIQYF. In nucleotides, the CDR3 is TGTGCCAGTAGTATAGCGGGAGGGCATGACATTCAGTACTTC. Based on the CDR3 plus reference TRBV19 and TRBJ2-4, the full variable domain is DGGITQSPKYLFRKEGQNVTLSCEQNLNHDAMYWYRQDPGQGLRLIYYSQIVNDFQKGDIAEGYSVSREKKESFPLTVTSAQKNPTAFYLCASSIAGGHDIQYFGAGTRLSVL.

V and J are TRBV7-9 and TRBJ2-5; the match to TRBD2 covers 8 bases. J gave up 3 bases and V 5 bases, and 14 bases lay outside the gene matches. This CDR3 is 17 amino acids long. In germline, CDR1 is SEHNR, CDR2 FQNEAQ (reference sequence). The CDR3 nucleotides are TGTGCCAGCAGCCACGACACTAGCGGCCCTTGGGAAGAGACCCAGTACTTC. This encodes CASSHDTSGPWEETQYF.

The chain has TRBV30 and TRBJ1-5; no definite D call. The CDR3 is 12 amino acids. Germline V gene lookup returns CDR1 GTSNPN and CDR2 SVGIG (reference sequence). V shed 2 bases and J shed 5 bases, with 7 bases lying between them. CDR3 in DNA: TGTGCCTGGAGTCCAACCGATCAGCCCCAGCATTTT. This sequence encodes CAWSPTDQPQHF.

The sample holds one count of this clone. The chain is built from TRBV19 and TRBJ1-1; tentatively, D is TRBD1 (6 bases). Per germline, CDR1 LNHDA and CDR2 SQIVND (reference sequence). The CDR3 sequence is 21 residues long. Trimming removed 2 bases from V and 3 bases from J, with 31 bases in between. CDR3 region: CASSINTGKRGWISGDTEAFF. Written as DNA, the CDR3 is TGTGCCAGTAGTATAAACACAGGGAAGAGAGGGTGGATAAGTGGCGACACTGAAGCTTTCTTT.

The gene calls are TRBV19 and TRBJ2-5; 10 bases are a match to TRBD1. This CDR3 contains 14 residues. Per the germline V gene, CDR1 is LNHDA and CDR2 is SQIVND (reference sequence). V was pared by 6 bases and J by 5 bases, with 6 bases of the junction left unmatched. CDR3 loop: CASRRGTGDETQYF. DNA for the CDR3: TGTGCCAGTAGAAGGGGGACAGGGGACGAGACCCAGTACTTC.

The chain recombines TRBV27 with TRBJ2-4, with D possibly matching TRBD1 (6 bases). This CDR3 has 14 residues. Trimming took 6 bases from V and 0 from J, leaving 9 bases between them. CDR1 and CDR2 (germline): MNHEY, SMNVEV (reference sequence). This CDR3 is CASREQGAKNIQYF. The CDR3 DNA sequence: TGTGCCAGCAGAGAACAGGGAGCCAAAAACATTCAGTACTTC.

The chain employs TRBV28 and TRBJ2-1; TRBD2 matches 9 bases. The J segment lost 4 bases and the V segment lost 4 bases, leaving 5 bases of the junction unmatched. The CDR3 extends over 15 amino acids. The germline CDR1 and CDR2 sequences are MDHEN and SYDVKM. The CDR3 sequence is CASSWAGGGYNEQFF. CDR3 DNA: TGTGCCAGCAGTTGGGCGGGAGGGGGATACAATGAGCAGTTCTTC.

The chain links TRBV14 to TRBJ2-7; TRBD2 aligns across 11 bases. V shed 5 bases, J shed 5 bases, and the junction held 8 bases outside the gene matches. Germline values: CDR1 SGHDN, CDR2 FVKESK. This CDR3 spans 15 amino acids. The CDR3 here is CASSVLLAGVDEQYF. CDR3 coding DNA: TGTGCCAGCAGCGTCCTACTAGCGGGAGTCGACGAGCAGTACTTC.

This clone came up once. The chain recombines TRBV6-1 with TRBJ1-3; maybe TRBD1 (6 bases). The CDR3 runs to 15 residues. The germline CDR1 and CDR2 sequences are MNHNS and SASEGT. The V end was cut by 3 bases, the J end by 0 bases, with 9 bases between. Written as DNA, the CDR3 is TGTGCCAGCAGTGAGGGACAACTCTCTGGAAACACCATATATTTT. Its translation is CASSEGQLSGNTIYF.

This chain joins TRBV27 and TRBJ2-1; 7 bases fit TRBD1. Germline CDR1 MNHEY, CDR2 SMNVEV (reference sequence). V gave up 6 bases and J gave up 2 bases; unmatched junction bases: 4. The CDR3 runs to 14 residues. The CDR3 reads CASSWTGPYNEQFF. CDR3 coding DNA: TGTGCCAGCAGCTGGACAGGTCCCTACAATGAGCAGTTCTTC.